The entry below describes one TCR beta chain. This record belongs to a study of shared clonotypes between healthy human individuals. The table came from immunoSEQ multiplex PCR; TCRdb's copy has only in-frame clones and leaves some out. This table has roughly 2 million clones, 90% to 96% appearing once. The receptor comes from a man aged 18 to 29 in good health. What was sequenced was naive CD4+ T cells sorted from blood. Subset in this sample: CD45RA+ positively selected.

The DNA for the CDR3 is TGTGCCAGCAGTCAACCCGGCTCTGGAAACACCATATATTTT. This sequence encodes CASSQPGSGNTIYF. The rearrangement joins TRBV28 to TRBJ1-3; D call uncertain. V was cut by 5 bases and J by 0 bases, with 8 bases left in between. The CDR3 contains 14 residues. Germline V CDR1 and CDR2: MDHEN, SYDVKM.